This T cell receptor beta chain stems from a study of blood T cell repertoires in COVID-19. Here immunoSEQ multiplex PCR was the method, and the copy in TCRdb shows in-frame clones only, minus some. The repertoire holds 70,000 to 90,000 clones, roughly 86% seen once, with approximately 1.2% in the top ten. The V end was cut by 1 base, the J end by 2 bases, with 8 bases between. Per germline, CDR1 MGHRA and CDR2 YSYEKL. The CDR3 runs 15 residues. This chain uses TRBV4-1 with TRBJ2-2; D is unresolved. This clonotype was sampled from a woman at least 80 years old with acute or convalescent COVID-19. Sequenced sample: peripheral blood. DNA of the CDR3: TGCGCCAGCAGCCAAGGTCCAGGAAACACCGGGGAGCTGTTTTTT. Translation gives CASSQGPGNTGELFF.